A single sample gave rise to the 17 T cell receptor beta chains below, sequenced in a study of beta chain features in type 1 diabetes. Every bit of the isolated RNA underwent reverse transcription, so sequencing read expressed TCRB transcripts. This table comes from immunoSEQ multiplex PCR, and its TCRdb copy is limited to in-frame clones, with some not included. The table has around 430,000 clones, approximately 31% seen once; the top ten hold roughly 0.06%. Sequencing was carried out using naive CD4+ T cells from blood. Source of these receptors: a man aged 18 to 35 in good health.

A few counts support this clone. CDR3 region: CASSLGLASNEQFF. In nucleotides, the CDR3 is TGCGCCAGCAGCTTAGGGCTAGCGTCCAATGAGCAGTTCTTC. The genes are TRBV5-1 and TRBJ2-1; a weak D match, TRBD2 (6 bases). Trimming stripped 2 bases from V and 6 bases from J, with 12 bases between. Germline values: CDR1 SGHRS, CDR2 YFSETQ. The CDR3 contains 14 residues.

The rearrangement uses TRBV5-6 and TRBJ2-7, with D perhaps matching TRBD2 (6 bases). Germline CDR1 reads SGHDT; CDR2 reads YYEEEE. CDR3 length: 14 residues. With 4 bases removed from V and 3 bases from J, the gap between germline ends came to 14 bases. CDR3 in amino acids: CASSPGVRGYEQYF. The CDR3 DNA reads TGTGCCAGCAGCCCGGGAGTAAGGGGCTACGAGCAGTACTTC.

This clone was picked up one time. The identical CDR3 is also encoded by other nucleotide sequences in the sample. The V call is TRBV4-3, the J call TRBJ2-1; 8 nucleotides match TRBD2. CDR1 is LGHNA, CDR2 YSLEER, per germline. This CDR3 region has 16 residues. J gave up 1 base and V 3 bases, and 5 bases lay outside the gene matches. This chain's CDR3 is CASSQLSGSSYNEQFF. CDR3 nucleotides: TGCGCCAGCAGCCAGTTAAGCGGGAGTTCCTACAATGAGCAGTTCTTC.

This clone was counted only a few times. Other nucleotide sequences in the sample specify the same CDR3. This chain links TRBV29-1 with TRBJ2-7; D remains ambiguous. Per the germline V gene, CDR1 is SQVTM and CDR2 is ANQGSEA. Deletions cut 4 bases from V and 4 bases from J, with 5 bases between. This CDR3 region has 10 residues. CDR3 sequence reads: CSVGSYEQYF. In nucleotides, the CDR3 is TGCAGCGTTGGGAGTTACGAGCAGTACTTC.

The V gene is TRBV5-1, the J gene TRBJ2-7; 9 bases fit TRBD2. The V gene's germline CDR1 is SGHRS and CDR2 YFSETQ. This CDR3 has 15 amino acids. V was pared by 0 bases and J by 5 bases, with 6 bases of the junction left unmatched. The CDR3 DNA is TGCGCCAGCAGCTTGGGACTAGCGGAAGGTGACGAGCAGTACTTC. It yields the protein CASSLGLAEGDEQYF.

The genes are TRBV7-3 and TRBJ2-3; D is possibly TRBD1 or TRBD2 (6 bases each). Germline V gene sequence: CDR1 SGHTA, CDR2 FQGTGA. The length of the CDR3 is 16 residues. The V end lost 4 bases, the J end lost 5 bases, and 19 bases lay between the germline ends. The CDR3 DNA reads TGTGCCAGCAGCTCCAGCCGGGACACGGGAGAAGATACGCAGTATTTT. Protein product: CASSSSRDTGEDTQYF. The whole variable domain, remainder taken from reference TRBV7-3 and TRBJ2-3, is GAGVSQTPSNKVTEKGKYVELRCDPISGHTALYWYRQSLGQGPEFLIYFQGTGAADDSGLPNDRFFAVRPEGSVSTLKIQRTERGDSAVYLCASSSSRDTGEDTQYFGPGTRLTVL.

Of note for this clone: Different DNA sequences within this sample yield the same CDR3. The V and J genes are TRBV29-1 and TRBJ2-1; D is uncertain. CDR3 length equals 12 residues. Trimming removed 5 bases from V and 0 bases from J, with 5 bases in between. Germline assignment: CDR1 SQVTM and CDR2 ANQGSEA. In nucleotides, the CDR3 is TGCAGCGTTCGAACCTCCTACAATGAGCAGTTCTTC. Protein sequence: CSVRTSYNEQFF.

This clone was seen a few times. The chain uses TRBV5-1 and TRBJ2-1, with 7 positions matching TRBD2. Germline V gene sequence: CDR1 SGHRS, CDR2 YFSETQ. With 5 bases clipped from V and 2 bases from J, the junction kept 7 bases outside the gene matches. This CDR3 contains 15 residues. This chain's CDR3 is CASSPTSDPYNEQFF. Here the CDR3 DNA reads TGCGCCAGCAGTCCCACTAGCGACCCCTACAATGAGCAGTTCTTC.

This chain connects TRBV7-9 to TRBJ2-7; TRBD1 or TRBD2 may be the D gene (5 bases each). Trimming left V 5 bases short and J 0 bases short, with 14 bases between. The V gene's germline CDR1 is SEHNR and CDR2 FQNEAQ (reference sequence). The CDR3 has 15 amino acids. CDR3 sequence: CASSATGTASYEQYF. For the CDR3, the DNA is TGTGCCAGCAGCGCCACCGGGACGGCCTCCTACGAGCAGTACTTC.

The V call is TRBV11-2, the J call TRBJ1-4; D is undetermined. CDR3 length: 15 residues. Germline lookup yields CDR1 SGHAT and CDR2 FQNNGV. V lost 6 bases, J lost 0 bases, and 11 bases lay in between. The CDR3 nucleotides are TGTGCCAGCAGGCAGAGACTGGCAACTAATGAAAAACTGTTTTTT. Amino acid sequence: CASRQRLATNEKLFF.

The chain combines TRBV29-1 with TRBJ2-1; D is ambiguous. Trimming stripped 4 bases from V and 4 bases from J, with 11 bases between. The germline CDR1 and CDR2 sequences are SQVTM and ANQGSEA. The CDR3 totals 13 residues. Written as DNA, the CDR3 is TGCAGCGTTGCCTCGTCTAATTACAATGAGCAGTTCTTC. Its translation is CSVASSNYNEQFF.

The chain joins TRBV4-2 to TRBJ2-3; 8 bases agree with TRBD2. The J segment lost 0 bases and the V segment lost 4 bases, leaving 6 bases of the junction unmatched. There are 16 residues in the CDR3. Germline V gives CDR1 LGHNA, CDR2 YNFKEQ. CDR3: CASSPFSGTSTDTQYF. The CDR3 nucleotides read TGTGCCAGCAGCCCGTTTAGCGGGACTAGCACAGATACGCAGTATTTT.

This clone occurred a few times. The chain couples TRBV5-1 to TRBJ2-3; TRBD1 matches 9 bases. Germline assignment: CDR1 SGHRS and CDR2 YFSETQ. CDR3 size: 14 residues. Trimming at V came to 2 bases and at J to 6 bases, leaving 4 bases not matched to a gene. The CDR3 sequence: CASSLRTGDDTQYF. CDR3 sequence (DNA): TGCGCCAGCAGCTTAAGGACAGGGGACGATACGCAGTATTTT.

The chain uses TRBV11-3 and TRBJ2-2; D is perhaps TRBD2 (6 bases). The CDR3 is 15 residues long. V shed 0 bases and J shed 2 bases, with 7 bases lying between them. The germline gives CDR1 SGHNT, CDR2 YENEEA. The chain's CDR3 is CASSLDGTNTGELFF. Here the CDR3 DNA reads TGTGCCAGCAGCTTAGACGGGACTAACACCGGGGAGCTGTTTTTT.

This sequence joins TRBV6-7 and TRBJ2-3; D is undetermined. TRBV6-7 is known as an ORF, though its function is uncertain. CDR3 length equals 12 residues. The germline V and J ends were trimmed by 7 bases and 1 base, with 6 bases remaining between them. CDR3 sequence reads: CASTSGTDTQYF. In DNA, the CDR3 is TGTGCCAGCACCTCGGGCACAGATACGCAGTATTTT.

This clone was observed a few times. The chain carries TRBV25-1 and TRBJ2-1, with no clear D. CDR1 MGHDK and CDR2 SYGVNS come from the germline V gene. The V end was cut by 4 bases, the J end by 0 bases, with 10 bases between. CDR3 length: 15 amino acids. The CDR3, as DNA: TGTGCCAGCAGTGGCCCTCTAGGCTCCTACAATGAGCAGTTCTTC. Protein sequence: CASSGPLGSYNEQFF.

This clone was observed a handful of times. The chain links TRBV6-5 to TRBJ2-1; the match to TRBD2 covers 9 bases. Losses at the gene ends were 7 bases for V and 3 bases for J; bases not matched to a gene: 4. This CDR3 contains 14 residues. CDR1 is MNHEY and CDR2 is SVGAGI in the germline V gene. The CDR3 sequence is CASTGTSFYNEQFF. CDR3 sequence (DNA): TGTGCCAGCACCGGGACTAGCTTCTACAATGAGCAGTTCTTC.